The 26 T cell receptor beta chains given below trace back to one sample, sequenced in a study of cytomegalovirus exposure and HLA in healthy donors. The PCR employed 60 Vbeta primers together with 13 Jbeta primers. The assay was immunoSEQ multiplex PCR, and TCRdb's table has in-frame clones only and misses some. The sample lists roughly 73,000 clones; around three quarters were seen once. Sequenced sample: PBMCs. The receptors originated from a man aged 35-49 years in good health and CMV-seronegative.

The chain has TRBV9 and TRBJ2-5; TRBD1 matches 9 bases. CDR1 and CDR2 (germline): SGDLS, YYNGEE. The CDR3 runs 14 residues. J lost 3 bases, V lost 3 bases, and 3 bases had no gene match. This CDR3 reads CASSGRTGEETQYF. The CDR3 region has the DNA TGTGCCAGCAGCGGCCGGACAGGGGAAGAGACCCAGTACTTC.

This chain joins TRBV19 and TRBJ2-7, with a tentative D call TRBD1 (6 bases). Trimming stripped 6 bases from V and 6 bases from J, with 18 bases between. This CDR3 region has 14 residues. Germline V gene data show CDR1 as LNHDA and CDR2 as SQIVND (reference sequence). The DNA for the CDR3 is TGTGCCAGTAGCAGGCCTGGGAGCAGGGGCGAGCAGTACTTC. This sequence encodes CASSRPGSRGEQYF.

This clone has a handful of counts. The chain employs TRBV30 and TRBJ1-5, with a possible D match to TRBD1 (6 bases). The V gene's germline CDR1 is GTSNPN and CDR2 SVGIG (reference sequence). CDR3 length equals 15 residues. V was cut by 4 bases and J by 5 bases, with 18 bases left in between. The CDR3 DNA is TGTGCCTGGACGCGCCGGGGGGGGCTCGATCAGCCCCAGCATTTT. Residues: CAWTRRGGLDQPQHF. The whole variable domain, filled in from reference TRBV30 and TRBJ1-5, reads SQTIHQWPATLVQPVGSPLSLECTVEGTSNPNLYWYRQAAGRGLQLLFYSVGIGQISSEVPQNLSASRPQDRQFILSSKKLLLSDSGFYLCAWTRRGGLDQPQHFGDGTRLSIL.

CDR3 nucleotides: TGTGCCAGCAGCGTAGGTGGACTAGTCACCGGGGAGCTGTTTTTT. Its protein is CASSVGGLVTGELFF. V and J are TRBV9 and TRBJ2-2; 7 bases line up with TRBD2. Trimming took 0 bases from V and 4 from J; bases not matched to a gene: 3. The CDR3 extends over 15 amino acids. CDR1 is SGDLS and CDR2 is YYNGEE in the germline V gene.

The rearrangement joins TRBV29-1 to TRBJ2-7, with TRBD1 matching over 10 bases. Germline CDR1 and CDR2: SQVTM and ANQGSEA. V trimming: 5 bases; J trimming: 4 bases; junction bases outside the gene matches: 14. This CDR3 region has 16 residues. CDR3 in amino acids: CSVSISPGQGIYEQYF. CDR3 bases: TGCAGCGTTTCTATCAGTCCGGGACAGGGGATTTACGAGCAGTACTTC.

With regard to this clone: Sequence at one end of the junction differs from germline and may be a read error. This sequence joins TRBV7-7 and TRBJ2-2, with D perhaps matching TRBD2 (6 bases). Germline-derived CDR1 and CDR2 are SSHAT and FNYEAQ (reference sequence). CDR3 length: 15 amino acids. CDR3 nucleotide sequence: TGTGCTAGCACCCGGACTACGGGGAACACCGGGGAGCTGTTTTTT. As protein: CASTRTTGNTGELFF. Based on the CDR3 plus reference TRBV7-7 and TRBJ2-2, the full variable domain is GAGVSQSPRYKVTKRGQDVTLRCDPISSHATLYWYQQALGQGPEFLTYFNYEAQPDKSGLPSDRFSAERPEGSISTLTIQRTEQRDSAMYRCASTRTTGNTGELFFGEGSRLTVL.

The rearrangement joins TRBV11-2 to TRBJ2-7; tentative D call: TRBD1 (5 bases). Per the germline V gene, CDR1 is SGHAT and CDR2 is FQNNGV. This CDR3 contains 16 residues. Trimming shortened V by 1 base and J by 4 bases, and 17 bases separated the two germline ends. The CDR3 DNA reads as TGTGCCAGCAGCTTAGGAACCGATCCCAGGGTGTACGAGCAGTACTTC. It specifies CASSLGTDPRVYEQYF.

The rearrangement links TRBV6-1 to TRBJ1-5; D is possibly TRBD1 (6 bases). V gave up 6 bases and J gave up 3 bases, with 12 bases separating them. Germline V gene data show CDR1 as MNHNS and CDR2 as SASEGT. This CDR3 has 14 amino acids. CDR3 in DNA: TGTGCCAGCAGAGTGACAGGTTCCAATCAGCCCCAGCATTTT. Translated, it gives CASRVTGSNQPQHF.

The rearrangement uses TRBV6-5 and TRBJ2-1, with D uncertain. The CDR3 is made up of 13 amino acids. The germline V gene has CDR1 MNHEY and CDR2 SVGAGI. The V and J ends lost 2 bases and 6 bases respectively, with 8 bases between them. The CDR3 region is CASSYPNGNEQFF. The CDR3 DNA is TGTGCCAGCAGTTACCCCAACGGCAATGAGCAGTTCTTC.

Here the CDR3 DNA reads TGTGCCAGCAGCTCCCTAGGGGTTTGGAATGAGCAGTTCTTC. Protein sequence: CASSSLGVWNEQFF. This chain connects TRBV7-3 to TRBJ2-1; the D gene is possibly TRBD1 (5 bases). CDR3 size: 14 residues. The V gene lost 4 bases and the J gene lost 7 bases, with 14 bases spanning the gap. Germline-derived CDR1 and CDR2 are SGHTA and FQGTGA.

The chain combines TRBV30 with TRBJ1-6; D may be TRBD1 (6 bases). This CDR3 contains 12 residues. Trimming cost V 0 bases and J 13 bases, with 10 bases left between them. CDR1 is GTSNPN and CDR2 is SVGIG in the germline V gene (reference sequence). CDR3 coding DNA: TGTGCCTGGAGTGTACAGGGTCGCCCCCTCCACTTT. Protein product: CAWSVQGRPLHF.

V usage is TRBV5-1 and J usage is TRBJ1-1, with D perhaps TRBD1 (6 bases). The V and J ends lost 9 bases and 0 bases respectively, with 15 bases between them. CDR1 SGHRS and CDR2 YFSETQ come from the germline V gene. CDR3 length: 14 residues. CDR3 protein: CATKSTGLNTEAFF. The CDR3, as DNA: TGCGCCACCAAAAGCACAGGGTTGAACACTGAAGCTTTCTTT. Looking up the rest from reference TRBV5-1 and TRBJ1-1 gives the full variable domain: KAGVTQTPRYLIKTRGQQVTLSCSPISGHRSVSWYQQTPGQGLQFLFEYFSETQRNKGNFPGRFSGRQFSNSRSEMNVSTLELGDSALYLCATKSTGLNTEAFFGQGTRLTVV.

This clone was counted once. The genes are TRBV29-1 and TRBJ2-7; 11 bases line up with TRBD1. This CDR3 region has 14 residues. V shed 6 bases, J shed 1 base, and the junction held 5 bases outside the gene matches. Germline-derived CDR1 and CDR2 are SQVTM and ANQGSEA. The CDR3 coding sequence is TGCAGCGTAGAGGGGACAGGGGGGTCCTACGAGCAGTACTTC. It translates to CSVEGTGGSYEQYF.

The chain couples TRBV14 to TRBJ2-1, with D unresolved. In germline, CDR1 is SGHDN, CDR2 FVKESK. Deletions cut 0 bases from V and 3 bases from J, with 3 bases between. The CDR3 extends over 13 amino acids. In DNA, the CDR3 is TGTGCCAGCAGCCAAGAGTACTACAATGAGCAGTTCTTC. It translates to CASSQEYYNEQFF.

V and J are TRBV4-2 and TRBJ2-5; a weak D match, TRBD2 (5 bases). The J call may be faulty, since TRBJ2-7 better matches the DNA end. CDR3 length: 12 residues. Germline lookup yields CDR1 LGHNA and CDR2 YNFKEQ. This CDR3 reads CASSKVAYEQYF. CDR3 nucleotides: TGTGCCAGCAGCAAGGTAGCGTACGAGCAGTACTTC.

The chain has TRBV10-3 and TRBJ1-5; TRBD1 is a possible D gene (5 bases). V was cut by 6 bases and J by 5 bases, with 14 bases left in between. Germline CDR1 and CDR2: ENHRY and SYGVKD. This CDR3 contains 14 residues. CDR3 in DNA: TGTGCCATCAGAGGTGGGTCGGGGGATCAGCCCCAGCATTTT. It is translated as CAIRGGSGDQPQHF.

The CDR3 DNA reads TGTGCCAGCTCACCATTACAGGAAAGGAGCTCCTATAATTCACCCCTCCACTTT. It encodes CASSPLQERSSYNSPLHF. This sequence joins TRBV18 and TRBJ1-6; possible D gene TRBD1, 5 bases. Germline CDR1 reads KGHSH; CDR2 reads LQKENI. The CDR3 is 18 amino acids. Between the trimmed V and J ends, which lost 2 bases and 0 bases, there was a span of 14 bases.

As for this clone: Other DNA variants within this sample encode the same CDR3. This sequence joins TRBV5-1 and TRBJ1-5; maybe TRBD1 (6 bases). This CDR3 is 13 amino acids long. The germline V and J ends were trimmed by 4 bases and 4 bases, with 9 bases remaining between them. Germline values: CDR1 SGHRS, CDR2 YFSETQ. The DNA of the CDR3 is TGCGCCAGCAGCCTGGACAGTAATCAGCCCCAGCATTTT. Residues: CASSLDSNQPQHF.

This clone showed up just once. The chain carries TRBV9 and TRBJ2-7; TRBD1 matches at 12 bases. The germline CDR1 and CDR2 sequences are SGDLS and YYNGEE. The length of the CDR3 is 15 residues. With V trimmed by 3 bases and J by 6 bases, 7 bases remained unmatched. In DNA form, the CDR3 reads TGTGCCAGCAGCGCCTCCGGGACAGGGGGCGCCGAGCAGTACTTC. Amino acid sequence: CASSASGTGGAEQYF.

CDR3 region: CASSPQGISEKLFF. In DNA form, the CDR3 reads TGTGCCAGCAGCCCCCAGGGAATATCCGAAAAACTGTTTTTT. This chain connects TRBV7-9 to TRBJ1-4, with D perhaps TRBD1 (5 bases). The germline CDR1 and CDR2 sequences are SEHNR and FQNEAQ (reference sequence). Trimming took off 5 bases at V and 8 bases at J, with 15 bases between the two ends. The CDR3 extends over 14 amino acids.

The V and J genes are TRBV5-1 and TRBJ2-3; 10 bases are a match to TRBD2. The ends lost 0 bases at V and 7 bases at J; junction bases unmatched: 8. Germline V gene data show CDR1 as SGHRS and CDR2 as YFSETQ. CDR3 length: 16 residues. The CDR3 region is CASSLVPSGGGNTQYF. The CDR3 bases are TGCGCCAGCAGCTTGGTACCTAGCGGGGGAGGAAATACGCAGTATTTT.

The rearrangement uses TRBV11-3 and TRBJ1-5; 8 bases fit TRBD1. Unmatched junction bases numbered 16, after V lost 5 bases and J lost 1 base. The CDR3 spans 19 residues. Germline-derived CDR1 and CDR2 are SGHNT and YENEEA. The CDR3 protein is CASSPPRWDRKGSNQPQHF. CDR3 DNA sequence: TGTGCCAGCAGCCCCCCCCGGTGGGACAGGAAAGGAAGCAATCAGCCCCAGCATTTT.

The chain joins TRBV5-1 to TRBJ2-3; D remains unclear. V lost 4 bases and J 2 bases, leaving 8 bases between the germline ends. The CDR3 is 13 amino acids. The V gene's germline CDR1 is SGHRS and CDR2 YFSETQ. CDR3 DNA sequence: TGCGCCAGCAGCCTCAGTCACACAGATACGCAGTATTTT. As protein: CASSLSHTDTQYF.

The J gene is TRBJ1-2, the V gene TRBV13; possible D gene TRBD1, 5 bases. Trimming took 7 bases from V and 5 from J, leaving 11 bases between them. The CDR3 has 12 residues. CDR1 and CDR2 from the germline V gene are PRHDT and FYEKMQ (reference sequence). The CDR3 loop reads CASTRQTYGYTF. The DNA for the CDR3 is TGTGCCAGCACCCGACAGACTTATGGCTACACCTTC.

This rearrangement joins TRBV29-1 to TRBJ1-2, with TRBD1 matching over 8 bases. V dropped 4 bases and J dropped 4; count of bases not matched to a gene: 2. The CDR3 contains 12 residues. Per the germline V gene, CDR1 is SQVTM and CDR2 is ANQGSEA. The CDR3 nucleotides read TGCAGCGTTGGAGACAGGGGCTATGGCTACACCTTC. Residues: CSVGDRGYGYTF.

The chain joins TRBV9 to TRBJ2-7; 9 bases fit TRBD2. This CDR3 is 15 amino acids long. The germline gives CDR1 SGDLS, CDR2 YYNGEE. V trimming: 4 bases; J trimming: 6 bases; junction bases outside the gene matches: 11. The CDR3 protein is CASSQSGGGAGEQYF. In DNA form, the CDR3 reads TGTGCCAGCAGCCAAAGCGGCGGGGGGGCGGGCGAGCAGTACTTC.